Listed below are T cell receptor beta chains from one sample, sequenced in a study of vaccination effects on CD4 cells after COVID-19. TCRdb's table, derived via immunoSEQ multiplex PCR, lists solely in-frame clones and lacks some. The top ten hold about 26% of the sample, which has approximately 14,000 clones, around three quarters seen once. Antigen specificity for these receptors is unknown. Sequences were derived from CD4+ T cells from PBMCs cultured with HCoV-NL63 spike peptides, sampled after COVID-19 vaccination. Source of these receptors: a human donor who had a prior SARS-CoV-2 infection. The conserved cysteine and the conserved F or W are not part of the CDR3 here.

V gene,CDR3 protein
TRBV7-2,ASSLGGAGITDTQY
TRBV30,AQDRGVNTGELF
TRBV10-3,AISHPENYGYT
TRBV5-1,ASSLALLAGGHSYEQY
TRBV11-3,ASSLVIAREDTQY
TRBV7-2,ASSLAEINQPQH
TRBV12-3/TRBV12-4,ASGGESEQY
TRBV7-2,ASSLGFGMAITQY
TRBV2,ASSFLTGDTEAF
TRBV27,ASSPGGYEQY
TRBV5-8,ASSWGRGVQETQY
TRBV2,ASMWEWVGGTEAF
TRBV3-1/TRBV3-2,ASSHLDRGEQY
TRBV5-4,ASSRGLAGSTDTQY
TRBV12-5,ASGLRASGGDSYEQY
TRBV30,AWSRKFTEAF